One and the same sample provided the 9 T cell receptor beta chains below, sequenced in a study of synovial regulatory T cells in juvenile arthritis. Sequenced by immunoSEQ multiplex PCR; TCRdb stores in-frame clones only, minus some. The sample holds 7,500 to 10,000 clones. Material: Treg cells from blood. Subset here: remaining (HLA-DR-negative) circulating blood Treg cells. These receptors all come from a donor aged 2 to 35 with juvenile idiopathic arthritis.

The genes are TRBV5-1 and TRBJ1-1. CDR1 SGHRS and CDR2 YFSETQ come from the germline V gene. This CDR3 comprises 13 residues. The DNA is not on file. CDR3 sequence: CASSLDWRTEAFF.

The chain combines TRBV7-6 with TRBJ1-3; there is no DNA to check the TCRdb D call of TRBD1. Germline V CDR1 and CDR2: SGHVS, FNYEAQ. The CDR3 has 20 amino acids. The record lacks a DNA sequence. The CDR3 protein is CASSLGSPPWGTGARNTIYF.

The chain carries TRBV5-1 and TRBJ2-7; TCRdb names TRBD2, which stays unverified in the absence of DNA. The CDR3 is 15 amino acids. No DNA appears here. The germline V gene has CDR1 SGHRS and CDR2 YFSETQ. The CDR3 loop is CASSPGLAGDYEQYF.

The V and J genes are TRBV7-9 and TRBJ2-3; without DNA, the TCRdb call of TRBD1 cannot be checked. CDR1 is SEHNR, CDR2 FQNEAQ, per germline (reference sequence). CDR3 length: 14 amino acids. DNA is not recorded here. The chain's CDR3 is CASRMDRGTDTQYF.

The chain uses TRBV5-4 and TRBJ2-1. This CDR3 has 13 amino acids. There is no recorded DNA. CDR1 and CDR2 (germline): SGHNT, YYREEE (reference sequence). This CDR3 reads CASSSPLLGEQFF. The full variable domain, rest sourced from reference TRBV5-4 and TRBJ2-1, is ETGVTQSPTHLIKTRGQQVTLRCSSQSGHNTVSWYQQALGQGPQFIFQYYREEENGRGNFPPRFSGLQFPNYSSELNVNALELDDSALYLCASSSPLLGEQFFGPGTRLTVL.

The chain uses TRBV6-6 and TRBJ1-3; without DNA, the TCRdb call of TRBD1 cannot be checked. The CDR3 is 16 amino acids. DNA for this receptor is not on file. The germline V gene has CDR1 MNHNY and CDR2 SVGAGI (reference sequence). CDR3 residues: CASSSPTGGPGNTIYF.

The chain couples TRBV11-2 to TRBJ1-6; absent DNA, TCRdb's TRBD1 call cannot be checked. Germline assignment: CDR1 SGHAT and CDR2 FQNNGV. This CDR3 has 15 amino acids. No DNA is listed. CDR3 region: CASSLGQVRNSPLHF.

The gene calls are TRBV7-9 and TRBJ2-7; TCRdb indicates TRBD2, and absent DNA this call remains unverified. CDR1 is SEHNR and CDR2 is FQNEAQ in the germline V gene (reference sequence). This CDR3 has 13 residues. Only the protein is available. CDR3 amino acids: CASSLGGGYEQYF.

The V gene is TRBV14, the J gene TRBJ1-1; without DNA, the TCRdb call of TRBD1 cannot be checked. The CDR3 sequence is 13 residues long. DNA for this receptor is not on file. Germline lookup yields CDR1 SGHDN and CDR2 FVKESK. CDR3 residues: CASSQVGVIDAFF.